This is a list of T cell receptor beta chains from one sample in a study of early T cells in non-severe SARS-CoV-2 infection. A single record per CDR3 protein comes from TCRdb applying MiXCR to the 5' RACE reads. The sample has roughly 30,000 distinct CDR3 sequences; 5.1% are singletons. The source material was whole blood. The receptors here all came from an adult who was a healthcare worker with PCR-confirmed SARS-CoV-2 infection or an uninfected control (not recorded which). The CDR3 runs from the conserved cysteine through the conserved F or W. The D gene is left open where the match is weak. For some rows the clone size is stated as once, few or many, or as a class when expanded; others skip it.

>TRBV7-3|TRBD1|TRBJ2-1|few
CASSRDRAPNEQFF
TGTGCCAGCAGCCGGGACAGGGCCCCCAATGAGCAGTTCTTC
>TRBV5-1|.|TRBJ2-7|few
CASSLRWESYEQYF
TGCGCCAGCAGCTTGAGATGGGAGTCGTACGAGCAGTACTTC
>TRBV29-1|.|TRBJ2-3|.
CSVSGPLSTDTQYF
TGCAGCGTCTCCGGGCCACTCTCCACAGATACGCAGTATTTT
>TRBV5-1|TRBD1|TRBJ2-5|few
CASSPDRYQETQYF
TGCGCCAGCAGCCCGGACAGGTACCAAGAGACCCAGTACTTC
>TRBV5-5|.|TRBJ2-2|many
CASSLIGPNTGELFF
TGTGCCAGCAGCTTAATTGGTCCTAACACCGGGGAGCTGTTTTTT
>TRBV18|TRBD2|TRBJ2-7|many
CASSRGLAGDFYEQYF
TGTGCCAGCTCTCGGGGACTAGCGGGAGATTTCTACGAGCAGTACTTC
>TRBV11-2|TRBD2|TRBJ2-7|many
CASSSQGSLTSGRLAYEQYF
TGTGCCAGCAGCTCACAGGGGTCCCTAACTAGCGGGAGGTTAGCCTACGAGCAGTACTTC
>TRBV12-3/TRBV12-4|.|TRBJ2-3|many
CASTMRAHTDTQYF
TGTGCCAGCACCATGAGGGCTCACACAGATACGCAGTATTTT
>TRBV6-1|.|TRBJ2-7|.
CASSDKYEQYF
TGTGCCAGCAGTGATAAGTACGAGCAGTACTTC
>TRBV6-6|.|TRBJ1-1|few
CASIEDTEAFF
TGTGCCAGCATCGAGGACACTGAAGCTTTCTTT
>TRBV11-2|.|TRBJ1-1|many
CASSNLNTEAFF
TGTGCCAGCAGCAATCTCAACACTGAAGCTTTCTTT
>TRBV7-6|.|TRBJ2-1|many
CASSLSQIHNEQFF
TGTGCCAGCAGCTTATCTCAGATACACAATGAGCAGTTCTTC
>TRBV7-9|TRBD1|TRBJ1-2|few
CASSPTGATNYGYTF
TGTGCCAGCAGCCCGACAGGGGCGACCAACTATGGCTACACCTTC
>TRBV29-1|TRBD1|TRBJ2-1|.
CSVGARQGTKEFF
TGCAGCGTTGGAGCGAGACAGGGTACCAAGGAGTTCTTC
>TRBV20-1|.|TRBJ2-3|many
CSAREAQTRSDTQYF
TGCAGTGCTAGAGAGGCCCAGACTAGGTCGGATACGCAGTATTTT
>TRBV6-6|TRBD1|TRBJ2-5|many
CASRVDRGQETQYF
TGTGCCAGCAGGGTAGACAGGGGTCAAGAGACCCAGTACTTC
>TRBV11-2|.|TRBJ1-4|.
CASSSTHPRGKLFF
TGTGCCAGCAGCTCTACCCACCCGAGGGGAAAACTGTTTTTT
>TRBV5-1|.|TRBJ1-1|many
CASARALNTEAFF
TGCGCCAGCGCGAGGGCCCTGAACACTGAAGCTTTCTTT
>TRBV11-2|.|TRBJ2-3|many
CASSLDGSNTDTQYF
TGTGCCAGCAGCTTAGATGGATCCAACACAGATACGCAGTATTTT
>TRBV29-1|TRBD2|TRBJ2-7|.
CSVKPSGKDEQYF
TGCAGCGTTAAGCCTAGCGGGAAAGACGAGCAGTACTTC
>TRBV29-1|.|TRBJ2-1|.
CSEAGGPNSYNEQFF
TGCAGCGAGGCAGGCGGGCCAAACTCCTACAATGAGCAGTTCTTC
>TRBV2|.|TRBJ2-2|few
CASSEAGGELFF
TGTGCCAGCAGTGAGGCTGGCGGGGAGCTGTTTTTT
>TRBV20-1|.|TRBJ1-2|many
CSARDSHRAFDGYTF
TGCAGTGCTAGAGATTCACACAGGGCCTTCGATGGCTACACCTTC
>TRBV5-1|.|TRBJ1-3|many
CASSLEGTDSGNTIYF
TGCGCCAGCAGCTTGGAAGGGACGGACTCTGGAAACACCATATATTTT
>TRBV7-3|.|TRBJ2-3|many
CASSLSGGSTDTQYF
TGTGCCAGCAGCTTAAGCGGCGGAAGCACAGATACGCAGTATTTT
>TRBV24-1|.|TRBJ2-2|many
CATSEPQDNTGELFF
TGTGCCACCAGTGAACCACAGGATAACACCGGGGAGCTGTTTTTT
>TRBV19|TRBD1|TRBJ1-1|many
CASSIAGGTEAFF
TGTGCCAGTAGTATTGCAGGGGGAACTGAAGCTTTCTTT
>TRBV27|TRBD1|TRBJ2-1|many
CASSLWTGGGNEQFF
TGTGCCAGCAGTTTATGGACAGGTGGTGGAAATGAGCAGTTCTTC
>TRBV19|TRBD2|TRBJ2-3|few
CATRREGGTDTQYF
TGTGCCACCCGGCGGGAGGGGGGCACAGATACGCAGTATTTT
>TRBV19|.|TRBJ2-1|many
CATSIRLAAYNEQFF
TGTGCCACCAGTATACGGCTAGCAGCCTACAATGAGCAGTTCTTC
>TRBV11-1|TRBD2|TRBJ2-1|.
CASSLSGAEQFF
TGTGCCAGCAGCCTAAGCGGGGCTGAGCAGTTCTTC
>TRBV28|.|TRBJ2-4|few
CASTPLTHVAKNIQYF
TGTGCCAGCACCCCTTTGACGCATGTAGCCAAAAACATTCAGTACTTC
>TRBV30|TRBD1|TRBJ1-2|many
CAWRGQGAVSEGYTF
TGTGCCTGGAGAGGACAGGGGGCCGTGTCGGAAGGCTACACCTTC
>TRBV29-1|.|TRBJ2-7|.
CSARRTGADEQYF
TGCAGCGCCAGAAGGACTGGAGCTGACGAGCAGTACTTC
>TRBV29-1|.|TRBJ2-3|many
CSVAARLTDTQYF
TGCAGCGTTGCCGCCCGGCTCACAGATACGCAGTATTTT
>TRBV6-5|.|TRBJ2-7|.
CASSPDGLSYEQYF
TGTGCCAGCAGCCCCGACGGGCTCTCCTACGAGCAGTACTTC
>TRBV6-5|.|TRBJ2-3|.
CASSYSPGGTDTQYF
TGTGCCAGCAGTTACTCCCCAGGGGGCACAGATACGCAGTATTTT
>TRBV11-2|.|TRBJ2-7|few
CASSYGQTYEQYF
TGTGCCAGCAGCTACGGACAGACCTACGAGCAGTACTTC
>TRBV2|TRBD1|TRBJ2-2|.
CASCPGGSNTGELFF
TGTGCCAGCTGCCCAGGGGGCTCGAACACCGGGGAGCTGTTTTTT
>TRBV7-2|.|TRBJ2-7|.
CASSLDRVDNQQYF
TGTGCCAGCAGCTTAGACAGGGTAGATAATCAGCAGTACTTC
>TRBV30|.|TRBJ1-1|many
CAWSRGGNTEAFF
TGTGCCTGGAGTCGGGGCGGAAACACTGAAGCTTTCTTT
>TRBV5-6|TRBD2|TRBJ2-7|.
CASSYYLAGVFYEQYF
TGTGCCAGCAGCTACTACCTAGCGGGAGTGTTCTACGAGCAGTACTTC
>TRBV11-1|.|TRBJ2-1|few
CASSLQRLVGEQFF
TGTGCCAGCAGCCTCCAGAGACTGGTTGGTGAGCAGTTCTTC
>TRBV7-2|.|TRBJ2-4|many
CASSLGAGTVIQYF
TGTGCCAGCAGCTTAGGGGCAGGAACGGTCATTCAGTACTTC
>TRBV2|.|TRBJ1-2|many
CASSEAEVGYTF
TGTGCCAGCAGTGAAGCGGAGGTTGGCTACACCTTC
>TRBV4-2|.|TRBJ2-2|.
CASSQDSRTANTGELFF
TGTGCCAGCAGCCAAGATTCGAGGACTGCGAACACCGGGGAGCTGTTTTTT
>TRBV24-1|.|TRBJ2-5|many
CATSGGQLKTQYF
TGTGCCACCTCGGGGGGACAGTTAAAGACCCAGTACTTC
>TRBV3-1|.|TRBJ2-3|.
CASSQIGTDTQYF
TGTGCCAGCAGCCAGATAGGCACAGATACGCAGTATTTT
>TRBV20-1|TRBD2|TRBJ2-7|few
CSASGTSGGNSYEQYF
TGCAGTGCTAGTGGGACTAGCGGGGGCAACTCCTACGAGCAGTACTTC
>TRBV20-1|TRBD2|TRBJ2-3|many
CSARWGGDTQYF
TGCAGTGCTAGATGGGGGGGAGATACGCAGTATTTT
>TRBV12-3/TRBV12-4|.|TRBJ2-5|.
CASAPGRQGRETQYF
TGTGCCAGCGCTCCTGGCCGGCAGGGGAGAGAGACCCAGTACTTC